This T cell receptor (beta chain) was observed in a study of neurological immune-mediated disorders. The CDR3 runs to 16 residues. Germline V CDR1 and CDR2: SGHRS, YFSETQ. The ends were cut back, 0 bases at V and 10 bases at J, with 20 bases in the middle. In TCRdb, the 5' RACE reads were re-called with MiXCR into one record per CDR3 protein. The table has roughly 62,000 distinct CDR3 sequences, 3% to 4% seen once. This clonotype has at least ten counts. Its cognate antigen is unknown. General study points: The multiple sclerosis repertoire cluster had no clinical or MRI feature associated with it. Private repertoires in all groups were suggested by the finding that expanded clones across subjects shared no CDR3 amino acid sequences.

Sequenced input: PBMCs. The sequence derives from a woman between 45 and 65 years old with multiple sclerosis. J is TRBJ2-1 and V is TRBV5-1; D gene unclear. CDR3 residues: CASSLAIGVPNQEQFF. As DNA, the CDR3 is TGCGCCAGCAGCTTGGCCATTGGGGTCCCCAATCAGGAGCAGTTCTTC.